These 14 T cell receptor beta chains originate from one sample sequenced in a study of blood T cell repertoires in COVID-19. Some clones are missing from TCRdb's copy, which holds only in-frame ones; the method was immunoSEQ multiplex PCR. The data show 130,000 or so clones, about nine tenths seen once. Sequenced input: peripheral blood. All receptors derive from a man in his forties or fifties with acute or convalescent COVID-19.

This chain links TRBV7-9 with TRBJ1-1; D not certain. The CDR3 totals 14 residues. V lost 0 bases and J lost 4, with 9 bases in between. The germline CDR1 and CDR2 sequences are SEHNR and FQNEAQ (reference sequence). The CDR3 DNA sequence: TGTGCCAGCAGCTTAGCGCGTGGGAGCACTGAAGCTTTCTTT. It specifies CASSLARGSTEAFF.

The chain links TRBV7-2 to TRBJ2-7; tentatively, D is TRBD2 (6 bases). The V end lost 4 bases, the J end lost 2 bases, and 12 bases lay between the germline ends. This CDR3 comprises 14 residues. In germline, CDR1 is SGHTA, CDR2 FQGNSA. In DNA, the CDR3 is TGTGCCAGCAGCTCGGGACTTTTCCCCTACGAGCAGTACTTC. Its translation: CASSSGLFPYEQYF.

The chain has TRBV5-1 and TRBJ1-5, with D uncertain. V lost 1 base to trimming and J lost 4 bases, with 6 bases between them. Per the germline V gene, CDR1 is SGHRS and CDR2 is YFSETQ. CDR3 length: 13 residues. Here the CDR3 reads CASSLSENQPQHF. DNA for the CDR3: TGCGCCAGCAGCTTGAGTGAGAATCAGCCCCAGCATTTT.

The V call is TRBV5-1, the J call TRBJ2-2; unclear D gene. The length of the CDR3 is 13 residues. Trimming shortened V by 2 bases and J by 2 bases, and 4 bases separated the two germline ends. Germline CDR1 and CDR2: SGHRS and YFSETQ. CDR3 loop: CASSFPNTGELFF. CDR3 sequence (DNA): TGCGCCAGCAGCTTCCCTAACACCGGGGAGCTGTTTTTT.

This chain links TRBV7-8 with TRBJ1-1, with 11 nucleotides matching TRBD1. Per the germline V gene, CDR1 is SGHVS and CDR2 is FQNEAQ. The junction had 11 bases not matched to a gene; V was cut back by 0 bases and J by 8 bases. CDR3 length equals 17 residues. CDR3 loop: CASSLAGTGGPLVEAFF. In DNA, the CDR3 is TGTGCCAGCAGCTTAGCTGGGACAGGGGGGCCTTTGGTAGAAGCTTTCTTT.

V gene TRBV6-5 combines with J gene TRBJ1-2; D gene uncertain. The CDR3 sequence is 11 residues long. The V end lost 8 bases, the J end lost 4 bases, and 8 bases lay between the germline ends. CDR1 MNHEY and CDR2 SVGAGI come from the germline V gene. This chain's CDR3 is CASVGGYGYTF. CDR3 in DNA: TGTGCCAGCGTCGGTGGCTATGGCTACACCTTC.

The chain joins TRBV11-3 to TRBJ2-7; tentative D call: TRBD2 (5 bases). This CDR3 spans 13 amino acids. Germline assignment: CDR1 SGHNT and CDR2 YENEEA. V was trimmed by 5 bases and J by 3 bases, leaving 11 bases between them. CDR3 in amino acids: CASSVTLGYEQYF. The CDR3 DNA follows: TGTGCCAGCAGCGTAACACTAGGCTACGAGCAGTACTTC.

The chain has TRBV7-9 and TRBJ1-2, with D uncertain. With 4 bases removed from V and 0 bases from J, the gap between germline ends came to 3 bases. CDR3 length equals 12 residues. Germline lookup yields CDR1 SEHNR and CDR2 FQNEAQ (reference sequence). The CDR3: CASSSSNYGYTF. The DNA for the CDR3 is TGTGCCAGCAGCTCGTCTAACTATGGCTACACCTTC.

Here the CDR3 reads CASSQEQGIPPQHF. The DNA of the CDR3 is TGTGCCAGCAGCCAAGAACAGGGGATCCCGCCCCAGCATTTT. The rearrangement uses TRBV3-1 (or the pseudogene TRBV3-2) and TRBJ1-5; 7 bases map to TRBD1. CDR3 size: 14 residues. V trimming: 0 bases; J trimming: 9 bases; junction bases outside the gene matches: 5. CDR1 LGHDT and CDR2 YNNKEL come from the germline V gene (reference sequence).

V is TRBV28 and J is TRBJ2-5, with 8 bases identical to TRBD1. J lost 2 bases, V lost 5 bases, and 4 bases had no gene match. CDR1 is MDHEN, CDR2 SYDVKM, per germline. CDR3 length: 14 residues. CDR3 nucleotides: TGTGCCAGCAGTACGGACAGGGCACAAGAGACCCAGTACTTC. Its translation is CASSTDRAQETQYF.

The chain links TRBV7-9 to TRBJ2-1; 10 nucleotides match TRBD2. Germline values: CDR1 SEHNR, CDR2 FQNEAQ (reference sequence). The CDR3 sequence is 14 residues long. V was pared by 4 bases and J by 6 bases, with 3 bases of the junction left unmatched. Written as DNA, the CDR3 is TGTGCCAGCAGCTCGGGACTAGCGATCAATGAGCAGTTCTTC. Its translation is CASSSGLAINEQFF.

This clone has only a few counts. This chain joins TRBV6-2 or TRBV6-3 and TRBJ2-5, with 8 bases fitting TRBD2. J was trimmed by 5 bases and V by 5 bases; bases with no gene match: 16. This CDR3 has 17 residues. Germline-derived CDR1 and CDR2 are MNHEY and SVGEGT. CDR3 DNA sequence: TGTGCCAGCAGTGCCGGGCAACTAGCGGTGGGGTTGGAGACCCAGTACTTC. Translating it yields CASSAGQLAVGLETQYF.

The J gene is TRBJ1-2, the V gene TRBV5-1; maybe TRBD1 (6 bases). There are 14 residues in the CDR3. The germline gives CDR1 SGHRS, CDR2 YFSETQ. V was clipped by 4 bases and J by 8 bases, with 18 bases between them. This CDR3 reads CASSASQGPGGYTF. CDR3 coding DNA: TGCGCCAGCAGCGCCTCACAGGGACCAGGCGGCTACACCTTC. The entire variable domain, with the rest obtained from reference TRBV5-1 and TRBJ1-2, is as follows: KAGVTQTPRYLIKTRGQQVTLSCSPISGHRSVSWYQQTPGQGLQFLFEYFSETQRNKGNFPGRFSGRQFSNSRSEMNVSTLELGDSALYLCASSASQGPGGYTFGSGTRLTVV.

This chain's CDR3 is CASSQARAGEGGEQYF. CDR3 nucleotides: TGTGCCAGCAGCCAAGCTCGGGCGGGAGAGGGTGGCGAGCAGTACTTC. The chain carries TRBV4-2 and TRBJ2-7, with 7 bases aligning to TRBD2. CDR1 and CDR2 from the germline V gene are LGHNA and YNFKEQ. The junction had 12 bases not matched to a gene; V was cut back by 1 base and J by 6 bases. CDR3 length: 16 residues.